The rows below give T cell receptor beta chains drawn from one sample of a study of graft-versus-host responses after intestinal transplantation. The repertoire was sequenced with immunoSEQ multiplex PCR; TCRdb's copy has only in-frame clones and lacks some. The sample lists around 13,000 clones, more than 35% occurring once. The sequencing here drew on alloreactive CD4+ T cells from a mixed lymphocyte reaction culture, taken before intestinal transplant. These receptors came from a human patient who received an intestinal transplant. The CDR3 runs from the conserved cysteine through the conserved F or W. D genes are given only for firm matches. Clone size is given for some rows only: seen once, a few or many times, or a class if the clone is expanded.

v_gene	j_gene	d_gene	abundance	CDR3aa	CDR3nt
TRBV19	TRBJ1-5	-	-	CASSGTAGVQPQHF	TGTGCCAGTAGTGGAACAGCGGGGGTGCAGCCCCAGCATTTT
TRBV30	TRBJ1-1	TRBD1	-	CAWRGQGDTEAFF	TGTGCCTGGAGGGGACAGGGGGACACTGAAGCTTTCTTT
TRBV7-2	TRBJ2-7	-	-	CASSWGLYEQYF	TGTGCCAGCAGCTGGGGCCTTTACGAGCAGTACTTC
TRBV6-6	TRBJ2-7	-	medium-sized	CASRDQGGLYEQYF	TGTGCCAGCAGGGACCAGGGGGGCCTCTACGAGCAGTACTTC
TRBV27	TRBJ2-5	-	-	CASSLNRFRETQYF	TGTGCCAGCAGTTTAAACCGGTTCCGAGAGACCCAGTACTTC
TRBV5-8	TRBJ1-3	-	medium-sized	CASSLGLAGNTIYF	TGTGCCAGCAGCTTGGGGTTAGCTGGAAACACCATATATTTT
TRBV7-2	TRBJ2-7	TRBD1	-	CASSFQGAESYEQYF	TGTGCCAGCAGCTTTCAGGGGGCGGAATCCTACGAGCAGTACTTC
TRBV5-5	TRBJ2-7	TRBD2	-	CASSPSVLAVSYEQYF	TGTGCCAGCAGCCCTAGCGTACTAGCGGTTTCCTACGAGCAGTACTTC
TRBV6-5	TRBJ2-7	-	-	CASRRDRYTPYEQYF	TGTGCCAGCAGGCGCGACAGATACACACCCTACGAGCAGTACTTC
TRBV6-5	TRBJ1-4	-	-	CATSPYWASNEKLFF	TGTGCCACCAGCCCCTACTGGGCCTCTAATGAAAAACTGTTTTTT
TRBV7-2	TRBJ2-7	TRBD2	few	CASSRGLAGLSYEQYF	TGTGCCAGCAGCCGAGGACTAGCGGGTCTCTCCTACGAGCAGTACTTC
TRBV5-1	TRBJ2-1	-	-	CASSLGVMGQVPVQFF	TGCGCCAGCAGCTTGGGGGTTATGGGCCAGGTCCCCGTCCAGTTCTTC
TRBV19	TRBJ1-1	TRBD1	-	CASSPRTGFEAFF	TGTGCCAGTAGTCCCCGGACAGGGTTTGAAGCTTTCTTT
TRBV7-2	TRBJ2-3	TRBD2	few	CASSFGGGTDTQYF	TGTGCCAGCAGCTTCGGGGGGGGCACAGATACGCAGTATTTT
TRBV7-2	TRBJ2-3	TRBD2	-	CASSPALAGGADTQYF	TGTGCCAGCAGCCCTGCGCTAGCGGGGGGGGCAGATACGCAGTATTTT
TRBV11-2	TRBJ2-3	TRBD2	few	CASSFTTSGGADTQYF	TGTGCCAGCAGCTTTACCACTAGCGGGGGGGCAGATACGCAGTATTTT
TRBV9	TRBJ1-4	-	-	CASSVGWSPGVTNEKLFF	TGTGCCAGCAGCGTAGGGTGGAGCCCAGGGGTAACTAATGAAAAACTGTTTTTT
TRBV5-8	TRBJ1-2	-	-	CASLFYGYTF	TGTGCCAGCCTTTTCTATGGCTACACCTTC
TRBV6-5	TRBJ1-5	-	few	CASSLGGSNQPQHF	TGTGCCAGCAGTTTGGGAGGGAGCAATCAGCCCCAGCATTTT
TRBV5-4	TRBJ2-5	TRBD2	few	CASSLGGRSAGGQETQYF	TGTGCCAGCAGCTTGGGGGGCAGGAGTGCGGGGGGGCAGGAGACCCAGTACTTC
TRBV15	TRBJ2-3	TRBD2	-	CATSRGMGGGYTDTQYF	TGTGCCACCAGCAGAGGGATGGGGGGGGGTTACACAGATACGCAGTATTTT
TRBV4-1	TRBJ2-7	-	-	CASSQESGQKRHEQYF	TGCGCCAGCAGCCAAGAATCCGGCCAAAAGCGACACGAGCAGTACTTC
TRBV27	TRBJ1-5	-	-	CASSLRGLNQPQHF	TGTGCCAGCAGTTTACGGGGGTTGAATCAGCCCCAGCATTTT
TRBV4-3	TRBJ2-3	-	once	CASSQVRGAGDTQYF	TGCGCCAGCAGCCAAGTCCGGGGGGCCGGAGATACGCAGTATTTT
TRBV28	TRBJ1-4	-	medium-sized	CASLNERVPGTNEKLFF	TGTGCCAGCCTCAATGAGAGGGTGCCGGGAACTAATGAAAAACTGTTTTTT
TRBV9	TRBJ1-3	TRBD1	-	CASSVGGRGSGNTIYF	TGTGCCAGCAGCGTAGGCGGCAGGGGGTCTGGAAACACCATATATTTT
TRBV20-1	TRBJ2-7	-	-	CSAVEEYEQYF	TGCAGTGCGGTCGAGGAATACGAGCAGTACTTC
TRBV11-2	TRBJ2-1	TRBD1	-	CASSPRTGGNEQFF	TGTGCCAGCAGCCCCAGGACAGGGGGGAATGAGCAGTTCTTC
TRBV7-9	TRBJ2-7	-	-	CASSARMAGAGDEQYF	TGTGCCAGCAGCGCAAGAATGGCGGGGGCGGGGGACGAGCAGTACTTC
TRBV2	TRBJ1-2	-	-	CASSTTGPYGYTF	TGTGCCAGCAGTACGACAGGCCCCTATGGCTACACCTTC
TRBV19	TRBJ1-6	-	-	CASSTVDSYNSPLHF	TGTGCCAGTAGTACCGTCGACAGCTATAATTCACCCCTCCACTTT
TRBV6-1	TRBJ1-2	TRBD1	-	CASSDPVTGNGYTF	TGTGCCAGCAGTGATCCGGTGACAGGGAATGGCTACACCTTC
TRBV30	TRBJ1-5	-	few	CAWSEGGLSPQHF	TGTGCCTGGAGTGAGGGGGGGCTGAGTCCCCAGCATTTT
TRBV6-6	TRBJ1-2	TRBD1	few	CASSRQGAPGYTF	TGTGCCAGCAGCAGACAGGGGGCGCCTGGCTACACCTTC
TRBV7-9	TRBJ1-1	-	-	CASSLGQMNTEAFF	TGTGCCAGCAGCTTAGGACAGATGAACACTGAAGCTTTCTTT
TRBV19	TRBJ1-2	-	-	CASSLKTGLPYGYTF	TGTGCCAGTAGTCTCAAAACAGGGCTACCCTATGGCTACACCTTC
TRBV7-6	TRBJ2-2	TRBD2	-	CASSSSGGLTGELFF	TGTGCCAGCAGCTCTAGCGGGGGGCTTACCGGGGAGCTGTTTTTT
TRBV30	TRBJ1-2	-	-	CAWNRDMLGGYTF	TGTGCCTGGAACCGGGACATGCTGGGGGGCTACACCTTC
TRBV4-3	TRBJ2-3	-	-	CASSQGHRTDTQYF	TGCGCCAGCAGCCAGGGACACCGCACAGATACGCAGTATTTT
TRBV10-3	TRBJ1-6	-	-	CAISFTGIYNSPLHF	TGTGCCATCAGTTTTACAGGGATATATAATTCACCCCTCCACTTT
TRBV4-1	TRBJ1-2	-	-	CASSQAVWGQGYGYTF	TGCGCCAGCAGCCAAGCTGTATGGGGGCAAGGCTATGGCTACACCTTC
TRBV13	TRBJ1-2	TRBD1	-	CASSLGPSRQGNPLGYTF	TGTGCCAGCAGCTTAGGCCCCTCCCGACAGGGGAATCCTCTTGGCTACACCTTC
TRBV19	TRBJ1-2	-	few	CASTQTVTVYGYTF	TGTGCCAGTACCCAAACGGTTACAGTCTATGGCTACACCTTC
TRBV2	TRBJ2-7	-	few	CASSVEQTYEQYF	TGTGCCAGCAGTGTGGAGCAGACCTACGAGCAGTACTTC
TRBV7-2	TRBJ2-5	-	-	CASSLARGQETQYF	TGTGCCAGCAGCTTAGCACGGGGGCAAGAGACCCAGTACTTC
TRBV4-1	TRBJ1-3	-	-	CASSQEQSRGSGNTIYF	TGCGCCAGCAGCCAAGAACAATCGCGGGGGAGTGGAAACACCATATATTTT
TRBV19	TRBJ1-5	-	-	CATSSARGGWGNQPQHF	TGTGCCACCTCCTCCGCCAGGGGCGGATGGGGCAATCAGCCCCAGCATTTT
TRBV6-6	TRBJ1-3	-	medium-sized	CASSQVPGNTIYF	TGTGCCAGCAGTCAGGTCCCTGGAAACACCATATATTTT
TRBV6-1	TRBJ1-5	-	few	CASSERAGYQPQHF	TGTGCCAGCAGTGAAAGGGCAGGGTATCAGCCCCAGCATTTT
TRBV30	TRBJ1-3	-	-	CAWTPGGSFSGNTIYF	TGTGCCTGGACTCCGGGGGGGTCTTTTTCTGGAAACACCATATATTTT
TRBV25-1	TRBJ1-4	TRBD1	-	CASSEIQGAYEKLFF	TGTGCCAGCAGTGAAATTCAGGGGGCATACGAAAAACTGTTTTTT
TRBV27	TRBJ2-7	TRBD2	-	CASSLGTSGHYEQYF	TGTGCCAGCAGTTTGGGGACTAGCGGACACTACGAGCAGTACTTC
TRBV4-3	TRBJ2-1	TRBD1	-	CASSQSTGGAVRGYNEQFF	TGCGCCAGCAGCCAATCAACAGGGGGCGCGGTAAGGGGCTACAATGAGCAGTTCTTC